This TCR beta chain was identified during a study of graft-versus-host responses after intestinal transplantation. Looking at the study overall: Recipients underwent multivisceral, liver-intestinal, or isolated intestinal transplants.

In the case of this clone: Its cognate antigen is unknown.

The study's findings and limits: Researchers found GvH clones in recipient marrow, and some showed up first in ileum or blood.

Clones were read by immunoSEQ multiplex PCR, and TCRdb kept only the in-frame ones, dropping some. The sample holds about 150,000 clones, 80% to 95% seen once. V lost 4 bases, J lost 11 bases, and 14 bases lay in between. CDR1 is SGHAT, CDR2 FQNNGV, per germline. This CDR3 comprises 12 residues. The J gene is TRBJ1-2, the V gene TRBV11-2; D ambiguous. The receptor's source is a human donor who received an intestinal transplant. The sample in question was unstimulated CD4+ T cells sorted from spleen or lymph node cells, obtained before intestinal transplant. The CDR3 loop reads CASSSPAGWYTF. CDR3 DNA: TGTGCCAGCAGCTCCCCAGCAGGATGGTACACCTTC.